The clone carrying this T cell receptor (beta chain) came up many times. Trimming removed 7 bases at V and 2 bases at J, with 13 bases between. The CDR3 length is 14 residues. CDR1 is SGHVS, CDR2 FQNEAQ, per germline. The data were obtained in a study of neurological immune-mediated disorders. Each CDR3 protein is one row after TCRdb ran MiXCR on the 5' RACE reads. Of roughly 65,000 distinct CDR3 sequences detected, under 5% appear once; the ten largest clones hold under 3%. A total of 2 million PBMCs stored at -80 degrees C provided the unsorted libraries. This sequence was found in a man in his fifties or sixties with multiple sclerosis. The V call is TRBV7-8, the J call TRBJ2-3; TRBD1 might be the D (5 bases). The sample consisted of PBMCs. The CDR3 here is CASNWQGSTDTQYF. The CDR3 DNA sequence: TGTGCCAGCAACTGGCAGGGATCCACAGATACGCAGTATTTT.